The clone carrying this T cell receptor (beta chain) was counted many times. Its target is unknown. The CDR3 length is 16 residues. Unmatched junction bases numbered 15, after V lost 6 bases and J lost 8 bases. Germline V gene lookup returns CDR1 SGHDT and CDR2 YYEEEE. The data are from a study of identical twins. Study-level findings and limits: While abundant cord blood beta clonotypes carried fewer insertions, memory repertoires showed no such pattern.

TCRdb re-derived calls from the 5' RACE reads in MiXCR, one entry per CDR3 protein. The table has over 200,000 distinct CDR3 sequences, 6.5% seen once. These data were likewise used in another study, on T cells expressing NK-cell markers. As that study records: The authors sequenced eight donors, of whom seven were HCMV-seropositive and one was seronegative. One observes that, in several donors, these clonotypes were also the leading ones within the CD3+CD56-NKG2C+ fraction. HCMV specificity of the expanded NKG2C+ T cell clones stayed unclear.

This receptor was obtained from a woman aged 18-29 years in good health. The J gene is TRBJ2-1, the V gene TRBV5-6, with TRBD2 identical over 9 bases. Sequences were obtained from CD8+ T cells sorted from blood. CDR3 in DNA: TGTGCCAGCACCTTTTGGGGGGGACTAGCTAAGGATGAGCAGTTCTTC. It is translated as CASTFWGGLAKDEQFF.